Listed here are 12 T cell receptor beta chains from one sample, sequenced in a study of T-cell reconstitution after alpha-beta-depleted transplantation in children. Unique molecular identifiers featured in how the TCRbeta library was prepared. TCRdb ran MiXCR on the PCR reads and lists one entry per CDR3 protein. In the table there are over 150,000 distinct CDR3 sequences, roughly 7% of which are singletons. Material: PBMCs, obtained before TCRalphabeta/CD19-depleted stem cell transplant. The receptors were gathered from a boy younger than 10 with acute lymphoblastic leukemia, due to receive a stem cell transplant.

In regard to this clonotype: A much larger clone lies a single base off, so this may be a read error. V usage is TRBV20-1 and J usage is TRBJ1-5; maybe TRBD1 (6 bases). The germline CDR1 and CDR2 sequences are DFQATT and SNEGSKA (reference sequence). The CDR3 covers 14 residues. For the CDR3, the DNA is TGCTGTGCTATAGACAGGAATAGCAATCAGCCCCAGCATTTT. This encodes CCAIDRNSNQPQHF.

The sample holds many counts of this clonotype. The gene calls are TRBV29-1 and TRBJ2-7; D unclear. Germline CDR1 SQVTM, CDR2 ANQGSEA. This CDR3 has 13 residues. V gave up 3 bases and J gave up 2 bases, with 11 bases separating them. In DNA form, the CDR3 reads TGCAGCGTTGACAAGGACGGCGCCTACGAGCAGTACTTC. Translated: CSVDKDGAYEQYF.

At least ten counts were recorded for this clonotype. The chain uses TRBV6-2 or TRBV6-3 and TRBJ1-5; D not resolved. Germline lookup yields CDR1 MNHEY and CDR2 SVGEGT. The CDR3 loop spans 13 amino acids. V lost 2 bases, J lost 5 bases, and 7 bases lay in between. The CDR3 DNA reads as TGTGCCAGCAGTTACCTACGAGATCAGCCCCAGCATTTT. Translated, it gives CASSYLRDQPQHF.

This clonotype has at least ten counts. CDR3 bases: TGTGCCAGCAGCTTAGCGATGGGAGTAGGGGCCAACGTCCTGACTTTC. Amino acids: CASSLAMGVGANVLTF. The J gene is TRBJ2-6, the V gene TRBV7-9; a weak D match, TRBD2 (5 bases). In germline, CDR1 is SEHNR, CDR2 FQNEAQ (reference sequence). Trimming removed 0 bases from V and 4 bases from J, with 10 bases in between. CDR3 length: 16 amino acids.

This clonotype showed up many times. V usage is TRBV12-3 or TRBV12-4 and J usage is TRBJ2-1; the match to TRBD2 covers 8 bases. J gave up 5 bases and V 5 bases, and 11 bases lay outside the gene matches. The CDR3 length is 16 residues. The CDR3 region has the DNA TGTGCCAGCAGTCCGATACCCGGGACTAGAAACAATGAGCAGTTCTTC. This translates into CASSPIPGTRNNEQFF.

The J gene is TRBJ2-4, the V gene TRBV7-2; 11 bases are a match to TRBD2. The CDR3 extends over 17 amino acids. The germline V gene has CDR1 SGHTA and CDR2 FQGNSA. The junction had 10 bases not matched to a gene; V was cut back by 1 base and J by 8 bases. The CDR3, as DNA: TGTGCCAGCAGCTTAGGTATAATAGCGGGAGGGCAGTACATTCAGTACTTC. It is translated as CASSLGIIAGGQYIQYF.

This clonotype appeared many times. The gene calls are TRBV20-1 and TRBJ1-1; D not resolved. V was cut by 6 bases and J by 7 bases, with 15 bases left in between. CDR3 length: 12 residues. From germline, CDR1 is DFQATT and CDR2 SNEGSKA (reference sequence). The CDR3 DNA sequence: TGCAGTGCCGCCCGGGTCTGGGGTGAAGCTTTCTTT. It encodes CSAARVWGEAFF.

This clonotype occurred many times. The V gene is TRBV14, the J gene TRBJ2-7; possibly TRBD1 for D (6 bases). The CDR3 spans 14 residues. Trimming removed 0 bases at V and 2 bases at J, with 8 bases between. CDR1 is SGHDN and CDR2 is FVKESK in the germline V gene. CDR3 in amino acids: CASSQEPGAYEQYF. The CDR3 DNA reads as TGTGCCAGCAGCCAAGAGCCAGGGGCCTACGAGCAGTACTTC.

Worth noting for this clonotype: A much more abundant neighbour one base away suggests this may be a read error. This sequence joins TRBV28 and TRBJ2-2, with D unresolved. Germline V gene lookup returns CDR1 MDHEN and CDR2 SYDVKM. The germline V and J ends were trimmed by 3 bases and 7 bases, with 6 bases remaining between them. The CDR3 has 12 amino acids. The CDR3: CASSFMNGELFF. The CDR3 DNA is TGTGCCAGCAGTTTTATGAACGGGGAGCTGTTTTTT.

This clonotype has only a few counts. This chain connects TRBV20-1 to TRBJ1-4; 8 nucleotides match TRBD1. CDR3 length: 14 amino acids. The V and J ends lost 2 bases and 7 bases, in that order; junction bases with no gene match: 6. Germline values: CDR1 DFQATT, CDR2 SNEGSKA (reference sequence). For the CDR3, the DNA is TGCAGTGCTAGACATTACAGGGGGGGTGAAAAACTGTTTTTT. As protein: CSARHYRGGEKLFF.

This clonotype has just a few counts. The chain links TRBV9 to TRBJ2-7; tentatively, D is TRBD2 (6 bases). This CDR3 is built from 15 residues. Germline V gene sequence: CDR1 SGDLS, CDR2 YYNGEE. Trimming pared 0 bases from V and 2 bases from J, leaving 12 bases between. The CDR3 loop reads CASSVGAGRAYEQYF. In nucleotides, the CDR3 is TGTGCCAGCAGCGTAGGGGCGGGGCGCGCCTACGAGCAGTACTTC.

In this sample, this clonotype turned up many times. The V and J genes are TRBV6-4 and TRBJ2-1; a weak D match, TRBD2 (6 bases). CDR1 is MRHNA and CDR2 is SNTAGT in the germline V gene. The V gene lost 3 bases and the J gene lost 2 bases, with 8 bases spanning the gap. This CDR3 region has 14 residues. CDR3 amino acids: CASSEGGPYNEQFF. The CDR3 DNA follows: TGTGCCAGCAGTGAGGGGGGACCCTACAATGAGCAGTTCTTC.